This T cell receptor beta chain was captured by sequencing in a study of blood T cell repertoires in COVID-19. In the study overall: COVID-19 samples collected from the United States, Italy and Spain covered acute and convalescent phases. PBMCs, B-cell-depleted T cells, or T cells provided the cDNA or gDNA that made up the material.

Per the original methods: Amplification of reference gene primers was used by the study to estimate nucleated cell counts. Sequenced by immunoSEQ multiplex PCR; TCRdb stores in-frame clones only, minus some. The V and J calls and clone size come from that table; D and trimming were worked out from the DNA. The sample has 15,000 to 25,000 clones, around nine tenths seen once. Germline V CDR1 and CDR2: SNHLY, FYNNEI. The CDR3 runs to 16 residues. Losses at the gene ends were 6 bases for V and 1 base for J; bases not matched to a gene: 3. The TCR was taken from a human donor in a cohort sampled during active COVID-19. The sample comprised peripheral blood. This sequence joins TRBV2 and TRBJ2-2, with 12 bases fitting TRBD2. The CDR3 region is CASRGLAGLNTGELFF. Written as DNA, the CDR3 is TGTGCCAGCAGGGGACTAGCGGGTCTGAACACCGGGGAGCTGTTTTTT.